Detailed here is one T cell receptor beta chain. It has no known antigen specificity. Qualities for individual bases were not recorded, and no much larger clone is one base off. Other DNA sequences in the same sample also yield this CDR3. CD8 naive samples were CD45RO-negative cells positively selected for CCR7, giving a CD45RA+CCR7+ population that excluded TemRA cells. Donors were healthy HIV-negative adults with no recently reported acute infections or vaccinations. Every donor was a Caucasian adult residing in Nashville, Tennessee, USA. Blood was obtained by leukapheresis, after which PBMCs were separated by Ficoll-Histopaque density gradient centrifugation and cryopreserved in liquid nitrogen vapor phase. Analytical flow cytometry was used to check the purity and quantity of each magnetically sorted T cell population. From each sorted fraction, genomic DNA was isolated and quantified by UV absorbance on a Nanodrop 2000c.

The sample is drawn from a study of shared clonotypes between healthy human individuals (TCRdb year 2020). As for the study more broadly: Three men and two women, aged 18 to 49 years, made up the cohort. For each donor, three plates each were used for CD4 naive and CD4 memory, two plates were used for CD8 naive, and one plate was used for CD8 memory. Between about 0.94 and 8.9 billion PBMCs per donor were obtained by leukapheresis. To increase sequencing depth and limit assay-specific biases, TCR repertoire library preparation and sequencing were carried out by different laboratories using diverse techniques. To estimate repertoire size and how much clonotypes are shared between individuals, the study performed deep sequencing of blood TCR repertoires from a few healthy adults. Points the paper makes about the study in general: The small number of donors limited the genetic and exposure-history diversity represented. Sampling was restricted to blood, and TCR repertoires in tissue are likely to differ from TCR repertoires in blood. Incomplete sequencing was indicated by rarefaction of sorted-subset datasets, despite the large sequencing depth. Higher generation probabilities were observed for clonotypes shared by all four sorted-subset donors than for non-shared clonotypes. Across a few donors, 4.5% to 6.5% of naive CD4, approximately 3.5% of naive CD8, about 2% of memory CD4, and approximately 0.4% of memory CD8 clonotypes were shared. Naive subsets generally had larger estimated clonotype richness than memory subsets. Based on pairwise subsampling, the degree of clonotype sharing among donors was expected to be affected by sequencing depth.

V and J are trimmed by 2 bases and 3 bases, and the gene matches miss 1 base of the junction. Its CDR3 holds 13 amino acids, cysteine through phenylalanine. Of the read, only the CDR3 DNA is kept; its 39 bases are in frame from base 1. Looking up the germline V gene (reference sequence) yields CDR1 SGHNT and CDR2 YYREEE. TCR CDR3 regions were amplified from genomic DNA by multiplex PCR using the deep immunoSEQ assay. Extracted genomic DNA from each cell subset was distributed evenly across all wells of several immunoSEQ 96-well plates, and each plate was treated as a replicate. For sorted subsets, roughly 190 ng of genomic DNA, equivalent to tens of thousands of T cell genomes, went into each replicate PCR. Purified libraries were measured with a Qubit 3.0 fluorometer, size-checked on a Bioanalyzer 2100, and measured again with the KAPA Library Quantification kit. Each immunoSEQ 96-well plate was sequenced on its own single-read 150-cycle Illumina NextSeq 550 flow cell. The study's own analysis went as follows. Because the immunoSEQ output held only junctional sequences and lacked quality scores, the filtering could not match the filtering applied to full-length reads. To assign V/J genes and CDR3, sequences were annotated using PyIR, a Python wrapper for IgBLAST v1.9, with IMGT germline references. Reads were filtered out if the reads had weak V/J assignments (E-value above 1e-6), no CDR3, stop codons, out-of-frame junctions, or ambiguous translated residues. A V3J clonotype was defined by an identical inferred V gene, J gene, and CDR3 amino acid sequence. To compute the percentage overlap between repertoires, the number of shared unique clonotypes was divided by the size of the smaller repertoire. Richness of each repertoire was evaluated using RTK rarefaction, the Chao1 estimator, and Recon v2.1 estimates of unobserved clonotypes. Generation probabilities were computed with OLGA for all TCRbeta clonotypes obtained by the gDNA method from four donors. TCRdb holds this immuneACCESS table with in-frame rearrangements only. Some clones are missing; in checked studies, unresolved V genes explain under half, and the rest has no known cause. The V and J calls and clone size are taken from that table; D and trimming were inferred from the DNA. A total of approximately 1.9 million clones appear in this sample, over 85% of them only once. Around 1.8% of the sample is taken by the ten largest.

This sequence originates from a man younger than 35 in good health. Some clones in this sample may be carry-over from other donors' samples. The V and J genes are TRBV5-4 and TRBJ2-5, and 7 junctional nucleotides match TRBD1. Source material: naive CD8+ T cells from PBMCs. The intended sense of this specimen's cell subset or site label: CD45RA+CCR7+. CDR3 reads: CASSLDREETQYF. The bases read TGTGCCAGCAGCTTAGACAGGGAAGAGACCCAGTACTTC.